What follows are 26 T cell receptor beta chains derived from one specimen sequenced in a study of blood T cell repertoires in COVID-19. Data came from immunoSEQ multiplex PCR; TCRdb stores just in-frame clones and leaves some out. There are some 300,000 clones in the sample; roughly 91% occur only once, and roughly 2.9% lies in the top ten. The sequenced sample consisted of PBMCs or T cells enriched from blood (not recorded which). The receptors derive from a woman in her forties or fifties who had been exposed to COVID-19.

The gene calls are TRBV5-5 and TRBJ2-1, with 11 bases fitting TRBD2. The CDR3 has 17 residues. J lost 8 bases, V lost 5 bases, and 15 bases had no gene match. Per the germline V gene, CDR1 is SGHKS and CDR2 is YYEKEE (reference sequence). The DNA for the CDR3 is TGTGCCAGCAGGGATCGCCCGCTAGCGGGGGGCCTGGATGAGCAGTTCTTC. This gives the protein CASRDRPLAGGLDEQFF. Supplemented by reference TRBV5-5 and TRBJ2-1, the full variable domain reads DAGVTQSPTHLIKTRGQQVTLRCSPISGHKSVSWYQQVLGQGPQFIFQYYEKEERGRGNFPDRFSARQFPNYSSELNVNALLLGDSALYLCASRDRPLAGGLDEQFFGPGTRLTVL.

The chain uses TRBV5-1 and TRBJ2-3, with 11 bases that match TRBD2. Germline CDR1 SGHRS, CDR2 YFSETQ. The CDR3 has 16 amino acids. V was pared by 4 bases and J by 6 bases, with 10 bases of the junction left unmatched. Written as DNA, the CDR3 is TGCGCCAGCAGCAGGTGGGCTAGCGGGGGGTTGGATACGCAGTATTTT. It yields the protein CASSRWASGGLDTQYF.

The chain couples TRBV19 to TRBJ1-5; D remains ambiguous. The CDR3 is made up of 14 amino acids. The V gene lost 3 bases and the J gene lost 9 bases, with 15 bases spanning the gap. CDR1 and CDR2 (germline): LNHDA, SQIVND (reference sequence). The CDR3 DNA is TGTGCCAGTAGTATCAGGTCAGAGATAGGGCCCCAGCATTTT. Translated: CASSIRSEIGPQHF.

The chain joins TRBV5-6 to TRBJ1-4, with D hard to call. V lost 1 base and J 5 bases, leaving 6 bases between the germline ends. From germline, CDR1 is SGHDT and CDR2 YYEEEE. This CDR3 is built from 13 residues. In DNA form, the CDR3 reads TGTGCCAGCAGCTTGAGTAGAAATGAAAAACTGTTTTTT. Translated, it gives CASSLSRNEKLFF.

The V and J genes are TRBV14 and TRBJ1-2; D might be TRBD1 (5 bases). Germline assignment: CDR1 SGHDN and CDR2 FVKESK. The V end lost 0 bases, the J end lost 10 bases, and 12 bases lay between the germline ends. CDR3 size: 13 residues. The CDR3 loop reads CASSQDLQGTYTF. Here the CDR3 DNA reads TGTGCCAGCAGCCAAGATCTTCAGGGCACCTACACCTTC.

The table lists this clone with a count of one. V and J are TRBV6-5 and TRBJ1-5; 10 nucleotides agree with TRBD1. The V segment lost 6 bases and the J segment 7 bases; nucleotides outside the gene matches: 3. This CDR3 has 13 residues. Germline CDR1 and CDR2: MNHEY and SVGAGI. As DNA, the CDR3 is TGTGCCAGCAGCCGGGACAGGGGCCAGCCCCAGCATTTT. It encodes CASSRDRGQPQHF.

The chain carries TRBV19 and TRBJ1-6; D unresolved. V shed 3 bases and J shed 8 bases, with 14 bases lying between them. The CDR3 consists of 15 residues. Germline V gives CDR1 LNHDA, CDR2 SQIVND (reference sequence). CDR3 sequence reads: CASSIRLAFDSPLHF. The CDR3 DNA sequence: TGTGCCAGTAGTATTCGACTAGCGTTTGATTCACCCCTCCACTTT.

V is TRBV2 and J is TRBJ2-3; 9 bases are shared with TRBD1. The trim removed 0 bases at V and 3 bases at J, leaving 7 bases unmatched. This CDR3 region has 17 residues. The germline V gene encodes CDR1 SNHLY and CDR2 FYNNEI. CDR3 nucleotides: TGTGCCAGCAGTGAAGCCCCACCCGGACAGGGGACAGATACGCAGTATTTT. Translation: CASSEAPPGQGTDTQYF.

The CDR3 reads CASRRASGNTIYF. CDR3 coding DNA: TGTGCCAGCAGGAGAGCCTCTGGAAACACCATATATTTT. The chain links TRBV7-9 to TRBJ1-3; no definite D call. Trimming shortened V by 6 bases and J by 0 bases, and 6 bases separated the two germline ends. Germline V gene data show CDR1 as SEHNR and CDR2 as FQNEAQ (reference sequence). The CDR3 loop spans 13 amino acids.

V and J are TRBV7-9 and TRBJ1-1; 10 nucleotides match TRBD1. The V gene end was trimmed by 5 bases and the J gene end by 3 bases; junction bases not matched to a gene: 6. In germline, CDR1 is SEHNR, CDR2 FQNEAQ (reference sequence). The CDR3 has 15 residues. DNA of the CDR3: TGTGCCAGCAGCCCTTGGACAGGGGGGGACACTGAAGCTTTCTTT. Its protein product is CASSPWTGGDTEAFF.

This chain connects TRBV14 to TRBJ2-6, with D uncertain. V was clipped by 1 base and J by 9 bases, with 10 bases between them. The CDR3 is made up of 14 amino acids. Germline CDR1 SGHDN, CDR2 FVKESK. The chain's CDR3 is CASSQASLFNVLTF. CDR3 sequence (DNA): TGTGCCAGCAGCCAAGCGAGCCTGTTCAACGTCCTGACTTTC. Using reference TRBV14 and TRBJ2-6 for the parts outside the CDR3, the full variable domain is EAGVTQFPSHSVIEKGQTVTLRCDPISGHDNLYWYRRVMGKEIKFLLHFVKESKQDESGMPNNRFLAERTGGTYSTLKVQPAELEDSGVYFCASSQASLFNVLTFGAGSRLTVL.

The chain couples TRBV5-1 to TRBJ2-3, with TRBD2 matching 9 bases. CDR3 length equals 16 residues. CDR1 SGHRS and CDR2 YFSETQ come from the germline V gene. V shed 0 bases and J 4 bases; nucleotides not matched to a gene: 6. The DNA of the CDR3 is TGCGCCAGCAGCTTGGGTGCTAGCGGGGCTCCAGATACGCAGTATTTT. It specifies CASSLGASGAPDTQYF.

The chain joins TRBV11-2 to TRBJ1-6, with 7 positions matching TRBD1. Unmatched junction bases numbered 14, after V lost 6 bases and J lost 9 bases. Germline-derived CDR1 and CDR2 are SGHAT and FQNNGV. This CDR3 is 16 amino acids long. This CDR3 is CASSSTPQGVSSPLHF. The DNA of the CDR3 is TGTGCCAGCAGTTCGACCCCGCAGGGGGTTAGTTCACCCCTCCACTTT.

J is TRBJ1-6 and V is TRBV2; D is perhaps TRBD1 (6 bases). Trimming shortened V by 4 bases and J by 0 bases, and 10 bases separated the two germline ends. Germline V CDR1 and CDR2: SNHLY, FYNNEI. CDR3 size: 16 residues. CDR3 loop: CASSVTGSSYNSPLHF. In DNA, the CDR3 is TGTGCCAGCAGTGTTACAGGGAGCTCCTATAATTCACCCCTCCACTTT. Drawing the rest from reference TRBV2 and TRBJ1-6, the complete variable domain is EPEVTQTPSHQVTQMGQEVILRCVPISNHLYFYWYRQILGQKVEFLVSFYNNEISEKSEIFDDQFSVERPDGSNFTLKIRSTKLEDSAMYFCASSVTGSSYNSPLHFGNGTRLTVT.

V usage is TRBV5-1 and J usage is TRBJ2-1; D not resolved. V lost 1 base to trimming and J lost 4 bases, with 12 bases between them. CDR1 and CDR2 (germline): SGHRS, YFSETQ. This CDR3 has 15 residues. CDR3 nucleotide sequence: TGCGCCAGCAGCTTGTCCTTAGCTTCATACAATGAGCAGTTCTTC. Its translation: CASSLSLASYNEQFF. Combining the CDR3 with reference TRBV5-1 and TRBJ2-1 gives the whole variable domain KAGVTQTPRYLIKTRGQQVTLSCSPISGHRSVSWYQQTPGQGLQFLFEYFSETQRNKGNFPGRFSGRQFSNSRSEMNVSTLELGDSALYLCASSLSLASYNEQFFGPGTRLTVL.

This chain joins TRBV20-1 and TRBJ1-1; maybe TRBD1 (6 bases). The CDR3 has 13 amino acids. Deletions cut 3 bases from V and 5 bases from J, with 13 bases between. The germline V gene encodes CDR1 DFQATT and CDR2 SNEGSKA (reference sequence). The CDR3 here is CSASRGGITEAFF. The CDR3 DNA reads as TGCAGTGCTAGTAGGGGGGGTATAACTGAAGCTTTCTTT.

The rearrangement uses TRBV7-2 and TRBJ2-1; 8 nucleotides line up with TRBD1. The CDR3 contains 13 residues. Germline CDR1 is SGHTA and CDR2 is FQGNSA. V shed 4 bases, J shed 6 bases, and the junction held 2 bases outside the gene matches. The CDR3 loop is CASSWGQVNEQFF. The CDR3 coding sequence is TGTGCCAGCAGCTGGGGACAGGTCAATGAGCAGTTCTTC.

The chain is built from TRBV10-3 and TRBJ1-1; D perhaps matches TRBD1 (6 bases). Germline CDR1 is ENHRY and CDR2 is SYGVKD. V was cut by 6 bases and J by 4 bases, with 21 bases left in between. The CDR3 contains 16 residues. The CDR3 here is CAIREGSQGKGTEAFF. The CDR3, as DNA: TGTGCCATCAGGGAGGGGTCACAGGGAAAGGGCACTGAAGCTTTCTTT.

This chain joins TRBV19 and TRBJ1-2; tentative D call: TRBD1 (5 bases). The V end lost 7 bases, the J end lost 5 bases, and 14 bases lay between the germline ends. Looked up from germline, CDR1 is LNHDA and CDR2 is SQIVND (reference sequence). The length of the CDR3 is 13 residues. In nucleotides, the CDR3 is TGTGCCAGTAATCCAGGGTTGGGTTATGGCTACACCTTC. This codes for CASNPGLGYGYTF.

CDR3 DNA sequence: TGTGCCAGCAGTGGGGCCAGTACTTATAATTCACCCCTCCACTTT. Translated: CASSGASTYNSPLHF. V and J are TRBV28 and TRBJ1-6; D perhaps matches TRBD1 (5 bases). The germline V gene encodes CDR1 MDHEN and CDR2 SYDVKM. The CDR3 has 15 residues. V lost 5 bases, J lost 4 bases, and 12 bases lay in between.

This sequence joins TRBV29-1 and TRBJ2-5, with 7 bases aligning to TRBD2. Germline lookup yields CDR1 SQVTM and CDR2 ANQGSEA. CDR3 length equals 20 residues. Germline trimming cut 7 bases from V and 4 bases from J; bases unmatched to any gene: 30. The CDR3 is CSAVVAIGASGPYGGETQYF. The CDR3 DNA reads TGCAGCGCCGTAGTCGCAATCGGGGCTAGCGGACCCTATGGAGGAGAGACCCAGTACTTC.

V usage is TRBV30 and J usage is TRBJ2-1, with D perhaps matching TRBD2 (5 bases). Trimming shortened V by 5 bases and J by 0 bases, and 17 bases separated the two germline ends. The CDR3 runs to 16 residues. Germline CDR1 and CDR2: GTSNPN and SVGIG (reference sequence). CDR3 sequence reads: CAWGWGTGSSYNEQFF. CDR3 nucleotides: TGTGCCTGGGGGTGGGGTACGGGGAGCTCCTACAATGAGCAGTTCTTC.

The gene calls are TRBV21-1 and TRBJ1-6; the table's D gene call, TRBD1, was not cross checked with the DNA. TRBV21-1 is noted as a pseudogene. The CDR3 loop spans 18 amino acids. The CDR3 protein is CASSKVGGTGPRDSPLHF. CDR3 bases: TGTGCCAGCAGCAAAGTGGGTGGCACAGGGCCTCGGGATTCACCCCTCCACTTT.

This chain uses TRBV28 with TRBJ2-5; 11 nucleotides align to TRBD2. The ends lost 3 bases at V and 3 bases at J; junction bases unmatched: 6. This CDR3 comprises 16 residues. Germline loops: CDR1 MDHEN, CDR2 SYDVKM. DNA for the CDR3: TGTGCCAGCAGTTTGAGCCTGACTAGCGGGGAAGAGACCCAGTACTTC. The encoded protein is CASSLSLTSGEETQYF.

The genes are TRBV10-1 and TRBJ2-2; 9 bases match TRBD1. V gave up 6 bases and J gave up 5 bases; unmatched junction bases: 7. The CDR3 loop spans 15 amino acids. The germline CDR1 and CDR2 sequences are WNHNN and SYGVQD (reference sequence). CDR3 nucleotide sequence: TGCGCCAGCAGGGAGGGACAGGGCGGAACCGGGGAGCTGTTTTTT. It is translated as CASREGQGGTGELFF.

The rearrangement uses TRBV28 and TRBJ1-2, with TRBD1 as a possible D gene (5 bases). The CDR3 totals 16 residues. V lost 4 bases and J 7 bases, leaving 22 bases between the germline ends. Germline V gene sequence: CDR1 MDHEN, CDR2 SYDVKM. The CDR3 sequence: CASSSQTPVRGGGYTF. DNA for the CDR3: TGTGCCAGCAGTTCACAAACCCCGGTTAGGGGAGGTGGCTACACCTTC.